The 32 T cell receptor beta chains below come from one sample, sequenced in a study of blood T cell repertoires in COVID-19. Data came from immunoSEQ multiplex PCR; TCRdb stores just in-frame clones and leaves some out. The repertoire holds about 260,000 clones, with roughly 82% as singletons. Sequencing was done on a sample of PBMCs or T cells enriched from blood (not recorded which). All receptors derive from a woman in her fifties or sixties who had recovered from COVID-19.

CDR3 in amino acids: CASSIAPRGTYEQYF. The DNA of the CDR3 is TGTGCCAGCAGCATTGCTCCGAGGGGGACCTACGAGCAGTACTTC. The rearrangement links TRBV3-1 (or the pseudogene TRBV3-2) to TRBJ2-7, with D perhaps matching TRBD1 (6 bases). CDR3 length: 15 residues. The ends were cut back, 5 bases at V and 2 bases at J, with 16 bases in the middle. Germline CDR1 and CDR2: LGHDT and YNNKEL (reference sequence).

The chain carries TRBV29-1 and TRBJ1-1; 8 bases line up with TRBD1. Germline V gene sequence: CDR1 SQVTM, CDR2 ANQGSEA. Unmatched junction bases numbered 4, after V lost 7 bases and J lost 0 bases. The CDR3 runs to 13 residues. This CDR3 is CSGTGHLNTEAFF. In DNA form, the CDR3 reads TGCAGCGGGACAGGGCACCTGAACACTGAAGCTTTCTTT.

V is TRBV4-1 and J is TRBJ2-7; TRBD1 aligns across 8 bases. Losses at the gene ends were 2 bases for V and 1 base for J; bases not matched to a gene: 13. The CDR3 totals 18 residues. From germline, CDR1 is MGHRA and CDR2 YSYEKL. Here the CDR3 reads CASSQKSGWTGTSYEQYF. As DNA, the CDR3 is TGCGCCAGCAGCCAAAAGAGTGGGTGGACAGGGACGTCCTACGAGCAGTACTTC.

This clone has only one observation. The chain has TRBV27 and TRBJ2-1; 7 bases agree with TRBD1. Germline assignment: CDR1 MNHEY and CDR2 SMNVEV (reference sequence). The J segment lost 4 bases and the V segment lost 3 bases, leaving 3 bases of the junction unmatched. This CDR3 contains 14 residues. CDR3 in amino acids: CASSFRDSYNEQFF. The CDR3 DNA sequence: TGTGCCAGCAGTTTCCGGGACAGTTACAATGAGCAGTTCTTC.

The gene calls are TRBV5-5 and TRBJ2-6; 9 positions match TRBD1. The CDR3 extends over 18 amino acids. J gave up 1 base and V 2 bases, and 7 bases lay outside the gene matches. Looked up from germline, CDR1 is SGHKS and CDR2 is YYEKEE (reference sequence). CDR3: CASSLGGTGLSGANVLTF. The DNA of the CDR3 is TGTGCCAGCAGCTTAGGCGGGACAGGGTTATCTGGGGCCAACGTCCTGACTTTC.

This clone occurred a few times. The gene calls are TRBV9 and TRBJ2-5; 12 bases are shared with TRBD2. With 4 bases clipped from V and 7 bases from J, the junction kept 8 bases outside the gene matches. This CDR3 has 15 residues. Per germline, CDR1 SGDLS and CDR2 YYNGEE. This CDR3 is CASSPRTSGDGTQYF. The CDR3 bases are TGTGCCAGCAGCCCACGGACTAGCGGGGATGGGACCCAGTACTTC.

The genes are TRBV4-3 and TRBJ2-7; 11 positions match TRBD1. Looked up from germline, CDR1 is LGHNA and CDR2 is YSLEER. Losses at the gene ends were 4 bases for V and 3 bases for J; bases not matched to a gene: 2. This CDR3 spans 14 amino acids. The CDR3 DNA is TGCGCCAGCAGCCCGGGACAGGGGGACTACGAGCAGTACTTC. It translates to CASSPGQGDYEQYF.

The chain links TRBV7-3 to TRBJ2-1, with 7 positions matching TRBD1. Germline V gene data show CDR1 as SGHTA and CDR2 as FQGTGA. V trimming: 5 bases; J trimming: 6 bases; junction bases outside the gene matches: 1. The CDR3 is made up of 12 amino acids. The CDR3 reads CASSHRGNEQFF. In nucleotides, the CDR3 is TGTGCCAGCAGCCACAGGGGCAATGAGCAGTTCTTC.

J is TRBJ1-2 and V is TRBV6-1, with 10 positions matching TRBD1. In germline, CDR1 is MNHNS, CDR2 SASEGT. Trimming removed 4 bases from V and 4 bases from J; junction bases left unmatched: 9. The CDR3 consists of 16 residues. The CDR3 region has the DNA TGTGCCAGCAGTGGACAGGGGGCTGGGTCGGGCTATGGCTACACCTTC. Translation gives CASSGQGAGSGYGYTF.

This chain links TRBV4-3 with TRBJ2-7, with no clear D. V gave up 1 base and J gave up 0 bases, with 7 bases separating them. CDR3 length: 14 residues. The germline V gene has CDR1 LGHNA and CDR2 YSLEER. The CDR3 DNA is TGCGCCAGCAGCCAAGTCTATAGCTCCTACGAGCAGTACTTC. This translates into CASSQVYSSYEQYF.

The CDR3 sequence is CASSWPTATNYGYTF. The DNA for the CDR3 is TGTGCCAGTAGTTGGCCGACAGCAACTAACTATGGCTACACCTTC. The chain employs TRBV19 and TRBJ1-2; D possibly corresponds to TRBD1 (5 bases). Germline V gives CDR1 LNHDA, CDR2 SQIVND (reference sequence). Trimming took off 5 bases at V and 0 bases at J, with 13 bases between the two ends. This CDR3 contains 15 residues. Variable domain in full (rest from reference TRBV19 and TRBJ1-2): DGGITQSPKYLFRKEGQNVTLSCEQNLNHDAMYWYRQDPGQGLRLIYYSQIVNDFQKGDIAEGYSVSREKKESFPLTVTSAQKNPTAFYLCASSWPTATNYGYTFGSGTRLTVV.

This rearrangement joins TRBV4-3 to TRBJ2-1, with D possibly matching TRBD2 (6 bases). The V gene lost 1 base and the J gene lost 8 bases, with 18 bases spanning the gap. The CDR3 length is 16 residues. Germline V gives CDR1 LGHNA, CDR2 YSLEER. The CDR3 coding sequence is TGCGCCAGCAGCCAAGGGCCGGGTTTGGGAGGCGATGAGCAGTTCTTC. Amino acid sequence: CASSQGPGLGGDEQFF.

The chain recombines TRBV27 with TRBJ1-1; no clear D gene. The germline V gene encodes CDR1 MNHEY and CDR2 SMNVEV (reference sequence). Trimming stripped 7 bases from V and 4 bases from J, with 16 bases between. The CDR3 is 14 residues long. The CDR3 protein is CASTLNLASTEAFF. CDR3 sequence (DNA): TGTGCCAGCACCCTCAACCTTGCCAGCACTGAAGCTTTCTTT.

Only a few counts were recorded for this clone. This CDR3 is CASSLQGVDTGELFF. The DNA of the CDR3 is TGTGCCAGCAGCTTGCAGGGGGTGGACACCGGGGAGCTGTTTTTT. V usage is TRBV5-4 and J usage is TRBJ2-2; 7 bases are a match to TRBD1. V was pared by 1 base and J by 3 bases, with 3 bases of the junction left unmatched. The CDR3 has 15 residues. CDR1 is SGHNT, CDR2 YYREEE, per germline (reference sequence).

CDR3 residues: CASREQGAFRNEQFF. The CDR3 nucleotides read TGTGCCAGCAGAGAACAGGGGGCCTTTCGAAATGAGCAGTTCTTC. This sequence joins TRBV2 and TRBJ2-1; 9 bases align to TRBD1. CDR1 is SNHLY, CDR2 FYNNEI, per germline. CDR3 length equals 15 residues. Trimming at V came to 6 bases and at J to 7 bases, leaving 10 bases not matched to a gene.

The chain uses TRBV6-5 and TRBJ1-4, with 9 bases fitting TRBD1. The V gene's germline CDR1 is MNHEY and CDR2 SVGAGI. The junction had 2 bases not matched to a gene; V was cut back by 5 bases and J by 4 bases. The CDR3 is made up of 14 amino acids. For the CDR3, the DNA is TGTGCCAGCAGTCGGACAGGGGTTAATGAAAAACTGTTTTTT. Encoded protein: CASSRTGVNEKLFF.

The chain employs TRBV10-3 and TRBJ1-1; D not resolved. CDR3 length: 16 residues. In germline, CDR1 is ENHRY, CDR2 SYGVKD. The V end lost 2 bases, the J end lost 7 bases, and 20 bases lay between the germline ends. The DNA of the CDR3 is TGTGCCATCAGTGAGAGCTCGGGTAGCTCACGGATTGAAGCTTTCTTT. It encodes CAISESSGSSRIEAFF.

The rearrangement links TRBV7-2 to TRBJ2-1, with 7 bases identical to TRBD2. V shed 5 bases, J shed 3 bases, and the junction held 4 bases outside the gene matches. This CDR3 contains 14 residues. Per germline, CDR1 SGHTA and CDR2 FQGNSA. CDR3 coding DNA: TGTGCCAGCAGCCCCGGGGGGTACTACAATGAGCAGTTCTTC. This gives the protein CASSPGGYYNEQFF. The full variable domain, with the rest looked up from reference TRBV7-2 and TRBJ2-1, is GAGVSQSPSNKVTEKGKDVELRCDPISGHTALYWYRQSLGQGLEFLIYFQGNSAPDKSGLPSDRFSAERTGGSVSTLTIQRTQQEDSAVYLCASSPGGYYNEQFFGPGTRLTVL.

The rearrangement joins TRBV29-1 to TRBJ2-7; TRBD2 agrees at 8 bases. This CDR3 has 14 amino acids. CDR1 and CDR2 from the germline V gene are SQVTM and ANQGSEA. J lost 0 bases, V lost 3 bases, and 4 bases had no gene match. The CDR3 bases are TGCAGCGTTGAGGTAGCGGGATCCTCCTACGAGCAGTACTTC. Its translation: CSVEVAGSSYEQYF.

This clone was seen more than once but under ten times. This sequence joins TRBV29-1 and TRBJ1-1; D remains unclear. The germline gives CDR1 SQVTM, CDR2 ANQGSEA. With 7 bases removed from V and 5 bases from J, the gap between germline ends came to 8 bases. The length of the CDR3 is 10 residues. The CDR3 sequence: CSAAETEAFF. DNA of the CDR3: TGCAGCGCTGCTGAGACTGAAGCTTTCTTT.

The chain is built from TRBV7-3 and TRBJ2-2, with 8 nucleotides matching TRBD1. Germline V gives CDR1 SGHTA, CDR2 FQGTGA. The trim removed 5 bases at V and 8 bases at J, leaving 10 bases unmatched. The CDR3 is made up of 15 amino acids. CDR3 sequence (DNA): TGTGCCAGCAGCCCGCTACAGGGGGGCATTGGGGAGCTGTTTTTT. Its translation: CASSPLQGGIGELFF.

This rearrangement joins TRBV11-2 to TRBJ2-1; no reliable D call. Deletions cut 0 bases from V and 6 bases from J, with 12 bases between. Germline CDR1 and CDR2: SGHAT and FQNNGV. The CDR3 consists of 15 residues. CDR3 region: CASSLDRARFNEQFF. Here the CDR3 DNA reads TGTGCCAGCAGCTTAGATCGAGCCCGATTCAATGAGCAGTTCTTC. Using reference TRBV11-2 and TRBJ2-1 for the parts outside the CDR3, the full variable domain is EAGVAQSPRYKIIEKRQSVAFWCNPISGHATLYWYQQILGQGPKLLIQFQNNGVVDDSQLPKDRFSAERLKGVDSTLKIQPAKLEDSAVYLCASSLDRARFNEQFFGPGTRLTVL.

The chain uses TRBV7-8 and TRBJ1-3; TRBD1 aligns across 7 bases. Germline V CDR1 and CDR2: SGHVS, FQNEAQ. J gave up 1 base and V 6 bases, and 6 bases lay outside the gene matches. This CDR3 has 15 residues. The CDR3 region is CASSWDRFSGNTIYF. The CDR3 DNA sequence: TGTGCCAGCAGTTGGGACAGATTTTCTGGAAACACCATATATTTT. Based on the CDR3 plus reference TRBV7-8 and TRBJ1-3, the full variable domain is GAGVSQSPRYKVAKRGQDVALRCDPISGHVSLFWYQQALGQGPEFLTYFQNEAQLDKSGLPSDRFFAERPEGSVSTLKIQRTQQEDSAVYLCASSWDRFSGNTIYFGEGSWLTVV.

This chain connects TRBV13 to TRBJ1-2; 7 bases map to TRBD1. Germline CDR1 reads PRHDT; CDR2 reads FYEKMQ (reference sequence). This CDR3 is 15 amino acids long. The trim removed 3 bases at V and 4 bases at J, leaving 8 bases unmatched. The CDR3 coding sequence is TGTGCCAGCAGCTTTCCAACGGGACAGCCCTATGGCTACACCTTC. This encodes CASSFPTGQPYGYTF.

The CDR3 loop reads CASKGGDGNEQFF. The CDR3 bases are TGTGCCAGCAAGGGAGGGGATGGCAATGAGCAGTTCTTC. The rearrangement uses TRBV2 and TRBJ2-1; 7 nucleotides line up with TRBD2. Germline assignment: CDR1 SNHLY and CDR2 FYNNEI. V gave up 7 bases and J gave up 6 bases; unmatched junction bases: 6. The CDR3 is made up of 13 amino acids.

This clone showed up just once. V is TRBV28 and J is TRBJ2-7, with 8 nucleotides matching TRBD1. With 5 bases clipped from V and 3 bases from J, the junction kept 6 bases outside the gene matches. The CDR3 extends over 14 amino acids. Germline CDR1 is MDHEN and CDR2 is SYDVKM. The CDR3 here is CASSQGAGLYEQYF. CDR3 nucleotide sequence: TGTGCCAGCAGTCAGGGGGCGGGCCTCTACGAGCAGTACTTC. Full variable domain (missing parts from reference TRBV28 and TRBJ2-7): DVKVTQSSRYLVKRTGEKVFLECVQDMDHENMFWYRQDPGLGLRLIYFSYDVKMKEKGDIPEGYSVSREKKERFSLILESASTNQTSMYLCASSQGAGLYEQYFGPGTRLTVT.

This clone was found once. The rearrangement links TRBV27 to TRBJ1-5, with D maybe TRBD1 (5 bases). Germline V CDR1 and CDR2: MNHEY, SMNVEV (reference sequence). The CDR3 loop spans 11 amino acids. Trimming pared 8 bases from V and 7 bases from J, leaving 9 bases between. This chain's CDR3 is CASGGRQPQHF. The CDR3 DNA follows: TGTGCCAGCGGGGGGAGGCAGCCCCAGCATTTT.

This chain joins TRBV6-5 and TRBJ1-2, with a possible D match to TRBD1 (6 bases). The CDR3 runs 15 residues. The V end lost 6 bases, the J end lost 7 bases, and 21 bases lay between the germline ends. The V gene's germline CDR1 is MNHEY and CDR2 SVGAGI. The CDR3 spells CASRRRGGGRSGYTF. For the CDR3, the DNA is TGTGCCAGCAGGCGCCGGGGAGGGGGGCGATCTGGCTACACCTTC.

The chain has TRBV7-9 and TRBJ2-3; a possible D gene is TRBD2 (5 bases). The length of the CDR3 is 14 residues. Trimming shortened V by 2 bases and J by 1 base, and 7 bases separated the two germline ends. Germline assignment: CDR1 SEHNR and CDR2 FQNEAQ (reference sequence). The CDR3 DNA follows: TGTGCCAGCAGCTTAACGCGGGGCACAGATACGCAGTATTTT. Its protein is CASSLTRGTDTQYF.

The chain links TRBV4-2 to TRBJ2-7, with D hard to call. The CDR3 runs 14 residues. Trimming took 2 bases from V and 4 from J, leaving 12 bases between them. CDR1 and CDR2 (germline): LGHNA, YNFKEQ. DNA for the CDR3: TGTGCCAGCAGCCAAACGCATTACAGTTACGAGCAGTACTTC. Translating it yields CASSQTHYSYEQYF.

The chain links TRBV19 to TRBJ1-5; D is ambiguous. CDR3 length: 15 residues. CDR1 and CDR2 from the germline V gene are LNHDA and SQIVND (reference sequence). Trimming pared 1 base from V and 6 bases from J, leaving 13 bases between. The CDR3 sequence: CASSIASGMGQPQHF. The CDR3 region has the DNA TGTGCCAGTAGTATAGCGTCGGGGATGGGTCAGCCCCAGCATTTT.

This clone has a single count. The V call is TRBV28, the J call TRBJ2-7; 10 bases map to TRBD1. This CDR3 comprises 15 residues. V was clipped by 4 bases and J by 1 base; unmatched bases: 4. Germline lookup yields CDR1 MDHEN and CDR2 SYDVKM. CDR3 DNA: TGTGCCAGCAGTTCCGGACAGGGGGATTCCTACGAGCAGTACTTC. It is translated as CASSSGQGDSYEQYF.